The clone carrying this TCR beta chain was counted many times. These data originate in a study of T cell repertoires in cytomegalovirus infection. From the reads, TCRdb called clonotypes with MiXCR, one entry per CDR3 protein. In the table there are about 490,000 distinct CDR3 sequences, 15% to 20% of which are singletons. V was trimmed by 5 bases and J by 4 bases, leaving 17 bases between them. The germline V gene has CDR1 SGHTA and CDR2 FQGTGA. This CDR3 contains 15 residues. The sample was CD8+ T cells from PBMCs. V usage is TRBV7-3 and J usage is TRBJ1-1, with unresolved D. The clonotype was recovered from a human donor in good health (CMV status not recorded). Some clones in this sample may be carry-over from other donors' samples. CDR3: CASSLTVVRTTEAFF. CDR3 nucleotide sequence: TGTGCCAGCAGCCTTACGGTGGTAAGGACCACTGAAGCTTTCTTT.